These T cell receptor beta chains were read from a single sample in a study of blood T cell repertoires in COVID-19. Repertoires were generated with immunoSEQ multiplex PCR, while TCRdb's copy carries only in-frame clones and drops some. The repertoire holds tens of thousands of clones, with roughly 80% as singletons. Sequencing input: peripheral blood. These receptors originate from an elderly woman with active or convalescent COVID-19. CDR3s include the opening cysteine and the closing phenylalanine or tryptophan. The D gene is left open where the match is weak. Some rows mark clone size as missing; the rest say once, few, many or name a class of expanded clone.

v_gene	d_gene	j_gene	abundance	CDR3aa	CDR3nt
TRBV7-3	-	TRBJ2-2	-	CASRPAGALTGELFF	TGTGCCAGCAGGCCTGCGGGGGCCCTGACCGGGGAGCTGTTTTTT
TRBV27	-	TRBJ2-1	-	CASSHPARRQGYNEQFF	TGTGCCAGCAGTCACCCTGCCCGTCGGCAGGGATACAATGAGCAGTTCTTC
TRBV7-9	TRBD1	TRBJ1-2	-	CASRHTITGGDGYTF	TGTGCCAGCAGACACACGATCACAGGGGGGGATGGCTACACCTTC
TRBV2	TRBD2	TRBJ2-5	-	CASLGLAGTETQYF	TGTGCCAGTTTGGGACTAGCGGGGACAGAGACCCAGTACTTC
TRBV19	TRBD1	TRBJ1-1	-	CASRPQGAEAFF	TGTGCCAGTAGACCACAGGGGGCTGAAGCTTTCTTT
TRBV18	-	TRBJ2-5	-	CASSPPGSMKETQYF	TGTGCCAGCTCACCACCGGGCTCTATGAAAGAGACCCAGTACTTC
TRBV27	TRBD1	TRBJ1-5	-	CASSLRGGREHNQPQHF	TGTGCCAGCAGTTTGAGAGGGGGCAGGGAACACAATCAGCCCCAGCATTTT
TRBV5-5	-	TRBJ2-1	-	CASSLASRTGENEQFF	TGTGCCAGCAGCTTGGCCTCTCGGACGGGAGAGAATGAGCAGTTCTTC
TRBV7-8	TRBD1	TRBJ2-5	once	CASKKGQRQETQYF	TGTGCCAGCAAGAAGGGACAGCGGCAAGAGACCCAGTACTTC
TRBV7-2	-	TRBJ2-1	-	CASSPGRGSSYNEQFF	TGTGCCAGCAGCCCCGGTCGGGGAAGCTCCTACAATGAGCAGTTCTTC
TRBV5-1	-	TRBJ1-3	once	CASSRGGYSGNTIYF	TGCGCCAGCAGCCGAGGGGGATACTCTGGAAACACCATATATTTT
TRBV11-2	TRBD2	TRBJ2-3	-	CASSLVLAADTQYF	TGTGCCAGCAGCTTAGTACTAGCGGCAGATACGCAGTATTTT
TRBV6-2/TRBV6-3	TRBD2	TRBJ2-1	-	CASSYPTSGAYSSYNEQFF	TGTGCCAGCAGTTACCCAACTAGCGGGGCGTACAGCTCCTACAATGAGCAGTTCTTC
TRBV3-1/TRBV3-2	TRBD1	TRBJ1-1	-	CASSRDRVGTEAFF	TGTGCCAGCAGCCGGGACAGGGTTGGCACTGAAGCTTTCTTT
TRBV5-1	-	TRBJ2-2	-	CASSPGQTGELFF	TGCGCCAGCAGCCCAGGACAAACCGGGGAGCTGTTTTTT
TRBV15	-	TRBJ1-1	-	CATSRGGEFQAFF	TGTGCCACCAGCAGAGGCGGAGAGTTTCAAGCTTTCTTT
TRBV11-2	-	TRBJ1-1	-	CASSPTLGGGTEAFF	TGTGCCAGCAGCCCCACCCTCGGGGGGGGAACTGAAGCTTTCTTT
TRBV30	-	TRBJ1-1	-	CAWSQGWTEAFF	TGTGCCTGGTCACAGGGTTGGACTGAAGCTTTCTTT
TRBV4-1	-	TRBJ1-5	-	CASSQEIRQPQHF	TGCGCCAGCAGCCAAGAAATCCGTCAGCCCCAGCATTTT
TRBV3-1/TRBV3-2	TRBD2	TRBJ2-5	once	CASSQTWEGNQETQYF	TGTGCCAGCAGCCAAACTTGGGAGGGGAACCAAGAGACCCAGTACTTC
TRBV5-1	TRBD1	TRBJ1-2	-	CASTGQGSYGYTF	TGCGCCAGCACGGGACAGGGGAGCTATGGCTACACCTTC
TRBV6-5	-	TRBJ1-1	few	CASSFQTGSEAFF	TGTGCCAGCAGTTTTCAAACGGGGTCTGAAGCTTTCTTT
TRBV27	TRBD2	TRBJ2-1	-	CASRSKGLAGNLNEQFF	TGTGCCAGCAGGAGTAAAGGACTAGCTGGGAACCTCAATGAGCAGTTCTTC
TRBV5-1	-	TRBJ1-2	-	CASSSPPEESGYTF	TGCGCCAGCAGCTCACCGCCCGAGGAAAGTGGCTACACCTTC
TRBV6-1	-	TRBJ1-1	few	CASSETRGGREAFF	TGTGCCAGCAGTGAGACCCGAGGAGGGCGTGAAGCTTTCTTT
TRBV5-8	TRBD1	TRBJ1-2	once	CASSLGQAFYGYTF	TGTGCCAGCAGCCTAGGACAGGCCTTCTATGGCTACACCTTC
TRBV7-2	TRBD2	TRBJ2-7	once	CASSFGLAGAYEQYF	TGTGCCAGCAGCTTCGGACTAGCGGGGGCCTACGAGCAGTACTTC
TRBV19	-	TRBJ1-2	-	CASRSREGRPGYTF	TGTGCCAGTAGGAGCAGGGAGGGGCGTCCTGGCTACACCTTC
TRBV18	TRBD2	TRBJ2-1	few	CASSLQRGGLAGGSSYNEQFF	TGTGCCAGCTCACTCCAAAGGGGTGGACTAGCGGGGGGATCCTCCTACAATGAGCAGTTCTTC
TRBV7-2	-	TRBJ2-1	-	CASSLPVYNEQFF	TGTGCCAGCAGCTTACCAGTTTACAATGAGCAGTTCTTC
TRBV7-2	-	TRBJ2-5	-	CASSLQGFRETQYF	TGTGCCAGCAGCTTACAGGGGTTTCGGGAGACCCAGTACTTC
TRBV19	-	TRBJ1-3	once	CASQGFRDTQIRNTIYF	TGTGCCAGCCAGGGATTCCGGGACACACAAATCCGAAACACCATATATTTT
TRBV9	TRBD2	TRBJ2-3	-	CASSGTSGGFFSTDTQYF	TGTGCCAGCAGCGGGACTAGCGGGGGGTTCTTTAGCACAGATACGCAGTATTTT
TRBV2	TRBD1	TRBJ2-7	many	CASRVGTGVWEQYF	TGTGCCAGCAGGGTGGGGACAGGAGTATGGGAGCAGTACTTC
TRBV5-6	TRBD1	TRBJ1-2	-	CASSQGGIDYGYTF	TGTGCCAGCAGCCAGGGGGGTATCGACTATGGCTACACCTTC
TRBV4-1	-	TRBJ1-4	few	CASRLRTATNEKLFF	TGCGCCAGCAGACTCAGGACAGCAACTAATGAAAAACTGTTTTTT
TRBV19	-	TRBJ1-2	-	CASSFDRLDGYTF	TGTGCCAGTAGCTTCGACAGGCTCGATGGCTACACCTTC
TRBV19	-	TRBJ1-5	-	CASSIGLGTSAGF	TGTGCCAGTAGTATAGGACTTGGGACTTCGGCGGGCTTT